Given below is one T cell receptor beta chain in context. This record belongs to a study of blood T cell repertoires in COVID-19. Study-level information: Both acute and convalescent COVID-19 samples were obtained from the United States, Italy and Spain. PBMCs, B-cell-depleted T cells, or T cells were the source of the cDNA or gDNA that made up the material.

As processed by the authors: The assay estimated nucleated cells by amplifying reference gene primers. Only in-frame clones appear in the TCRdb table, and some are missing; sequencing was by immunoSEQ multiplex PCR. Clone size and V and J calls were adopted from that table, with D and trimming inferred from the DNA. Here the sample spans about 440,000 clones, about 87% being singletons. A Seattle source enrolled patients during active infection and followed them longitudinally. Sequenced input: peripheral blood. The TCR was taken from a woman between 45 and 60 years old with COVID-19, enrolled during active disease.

CDR3: CASSPTPGYTEQFF. DNA of the CDR3: TGTGCCAGCAGCCCCACACCGGGATATACTGAGCAGTTCTTC. The chain recombines TRBV4-2 with TRBJ2-1; D is perhaps TRBD2 (5 bases). CDR1 and CDR2 from the germline V gene are LGHNA and YNFKEQ. Trimming shortened V by 4 bases and J by 9 bases, and 16 bases separated the two germline ends. The CDR3 is made up of 14 amino acids.